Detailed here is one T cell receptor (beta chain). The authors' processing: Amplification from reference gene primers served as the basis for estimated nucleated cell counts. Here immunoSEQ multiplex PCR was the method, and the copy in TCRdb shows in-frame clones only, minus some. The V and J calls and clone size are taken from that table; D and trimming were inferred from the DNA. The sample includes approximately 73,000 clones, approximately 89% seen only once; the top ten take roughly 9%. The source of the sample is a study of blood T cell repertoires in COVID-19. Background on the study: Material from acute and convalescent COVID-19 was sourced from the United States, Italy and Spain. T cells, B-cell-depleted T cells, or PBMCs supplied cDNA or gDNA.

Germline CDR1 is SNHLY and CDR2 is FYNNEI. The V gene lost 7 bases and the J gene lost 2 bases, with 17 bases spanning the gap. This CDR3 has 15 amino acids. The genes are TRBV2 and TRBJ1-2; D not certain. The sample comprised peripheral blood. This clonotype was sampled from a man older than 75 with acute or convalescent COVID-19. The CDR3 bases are TGTGCCAGCAAGGCGTCAGAGGTTCTGAACTATGGCTACACCTTC. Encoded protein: CASKASEVLNYGYTF.